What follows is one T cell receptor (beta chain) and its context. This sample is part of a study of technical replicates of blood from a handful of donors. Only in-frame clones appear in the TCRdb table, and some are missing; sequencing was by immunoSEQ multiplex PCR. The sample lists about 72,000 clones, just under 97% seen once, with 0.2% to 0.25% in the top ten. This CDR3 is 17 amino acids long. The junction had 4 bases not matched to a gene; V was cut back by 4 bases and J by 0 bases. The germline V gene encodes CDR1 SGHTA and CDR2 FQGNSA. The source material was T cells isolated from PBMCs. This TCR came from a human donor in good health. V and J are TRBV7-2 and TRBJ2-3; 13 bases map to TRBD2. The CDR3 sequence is CASSSLGLAGSTDTQYF. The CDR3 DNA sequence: TGTGCCAGCAGCTCATTGGGACTAGCGGGAAGCACAGATACGCAGTATTTT.